These 26 T cell receptor beta chains originate from one sample sequenced in a study of siplizumab effects on memory and regulatory T cells. TCRdb's copy holds only in-frame clones and misses some; the assay was immunoSEQ multiplex PCR. The data contain tens of thousands of clones, more than 85% of them singletons. Material: CD8+ T cells sorted from blood. The receptors here all came from a human donor in good health.

V and J are TRBV13 and TRBJ2-5, with TRBD1 matching over 7 bases. CDR1 and CDR2 from the germline V gene are PRHDT and FYEKMQ (reference sequence). The CDR3 runs to 13 residues. J gave up 6 bases and V 2 bases, and 3 bases lay outside the gene matches. The CDR3 is CASSLLQGKTQYF. The DNA of the CDR3 is TGTGCCAGCAGCTTACTACAGGGGAAGACCCAGTACTTC.

This clone was seen only a few times. CDR3 sequence: CATIENTEAFF. CDR3 nucleotide sequence: TGTGCCACCATCGAGAACACTGAAGCTTTCTTT. The chain joins TRBV7-9 to TRBJ1-1; D is unresolved. CDR3 length: 11 residues. CDR1 is SEHNR, CDR2 FQNEAQ, per germline (reference sequence). The germline V and J ends were trimmed by 10 bases and 1 base, with 7 bases remaining between them.

The chain employs TRBV19 and TRBJ1-5; D uncertain. The V gene's germline CDR1 is LNHDA and CDR2 SQIVND (reference sequence). V was clipped by 3 bases and J by 4 bases, with 16 bases between them. The length of the CDR3 is 16 residues. The CDR3 sequence: CASSITGGDGNQPQHF. The CDR3 region has the DNA TGTGCCAGTAGTATCACCGGCGGGGATGGGAATCAGCCCCAGCATTTT.

In DNA, the CDR3 is TGTGCCAGCAGCTTTCCGTCCGGTACAATTCAAGATACGCAGTATTTT. Amino acids: CASSFPSGTIQDTQYF. This chain links TRBV11-2 with TRBJ2-3; D is unclear. The CDR3 is 16 amino acids. V was pared by 3 bases and J by 5 bases, with 18 bases between. CDR1 is SGHAT and CDR2 is FQNNGV in the germline V gene.

The V call is TRBV27, the J call TRBJ1-1; D uncertain. Trimming left V 0 bases short and J 0 bases short, with 8 bases between. Germline values: CDR1 MNHEY, CDR2 SMNVEV (reference sequence). The CDR3 sequence is 15 residues long. For the CDR3, the DNA is TGTGCCAGCAGTTTATCGCGGCAGATGAACACTGAAGCTTTCTTT. Translation gives CASSLSRQMNTEAFF.

The V call is TRBV9, the J call TRBJ2-2; 8 bases are a match to TRBD1. There are 12 residues in the CDR3. Germline V gene lookup returns CDR1 SGDLS and CDR2 YYNGEE. V gave up 5 bases and J gave up 6 bases; unmatched junction bases: 0. For the CDR3, the DNA is TGTGCCAGCAGGACAGGGGCCGGGGAGCTGTTTTTT. Its translation: CASRTGAGELFF.

This rearrangement joins TRBV13 to TRBJ2-3, with D possibly matching TRBD2 (5 bases). With 1 base removed from V and 2 bases from J, the gap between germline ends came to 7 bases. This CDR3 contains 14 residues. Germline values: CDR1 PRHDT, CDR2 FYEKMQ (reference sequence). This CDR3 is CASSLEADTDTQYF. In DNA form, the CDR3 reads TGTGCCAGCAGCTTAGAAGCGGACACAGATACGCAGTATTTT.

This sequence joins TRBV6-5 and TRBJ2-7; 9 bases are shared with TRBD1. Trimming removed 2 bases from V and 4 bases from J; junction bases left unmatched: 6. The V gene's germline CDR1 is MNHEY and CDR2 SVGAGI. This CDR3 spans 15 amino acids. The CDR3 is CASSYGTGTRYEQYF. CDR3 DNA sequence: TGTGCCAGCAGTTACGGGACAGGGACGCGTTACGAGCAGTACTTC.

V is TRBV29-1 and J is TRBJ1-1, with D unclear. The CDR3 extends over 10 amino acids. V was cut by 4 bases and J by 3 bases, with 3 bases left in between. Germline CDR1 reads SQVTM; CDR2 reads ANQGSEA. CDR3 DNA: TGCAGCGTTGCCGACACTGAAGCTTTCTTT. Translated: CSVADTEAFF.

The chain joins TRBV27 to TRBJ2-5; no clear D. V dropped 3 bases and J dropped 2 bases, with 7 bases sitting between them. The CDR3 has 13 amino acids. Germline CDR1 reads MNHEY; CDR2 reads SMNVEV (reference sequence). The CDR3 loop reads CASSFLEQETQYF. As DNA, the CDR3 is TGTGCCAGCAGTTTCCTAGAACAAGAGACCCAGTACTTC.

The chain employs TRBV7-8 and TRBJ1-1; perhaps TRBD1 as D (5 bases). Trimming removed 5 bases from V and 6 bases from J, with 16 bases in between. Looked up from germline, CDR1 is SGHVS and CDR2 is FQNEAQ. The CDR3 runs 14 residues. The CDR3 here is CASSPPFGGAEAFF. In nucleotides, the CDR3 is TGTGCCAGCAGCCCTCCCTTCGGGGGAGCTGAAGCTTTCTTT.

The chain is built from TRBV18 and TRBJ2-1; 8 bases fit TRBD1. In germline, CDR1 is KGHSH, CDR2 LQKENI. J was trimmed by 4 bases and V by 5 bases; bases with no gene match: 7. The CDR3 runs 15 residues. In DNA form, the CDR3 reads TGTGCCAGCTCAACTACAGGGGGACAGTACAATGAGCAGTTCTTC. This sequence encodes CASSTTGGQYNEQFF.

This sequence joins TRBV16 and TRBJ1-2; D unclear. Germline-derived CDR1 and CDR2 are KGHSY and FQNENV. The CDR3 totals 13 residues. The V end lost 6 bases, the J end lost 4 bases, and 12 bases lay between the germline ends. CDR3 bases: TGTGCCAGCAGACTGGACCGAGGCTATGGCTACACCTTC. Translating gives CASRLDRGYGYTF.

This chain joins TRBV6-1 and TRBJ2-1; no definite D call. Deletions cut 2 bases from V and 0 bases from J, with 8 bases between. The CDR3 contains 15 residues. Germline V gives CDR1 MNHNS, CDR2 SASEGT. The CDR3: CASSEPTISYNEQFF. The CDR3 DNA reads as TGTGCCAGCAGTGAACCAACAATCTCCTACAATGAGCAGTTCTTC.

This clone was recorded once. The chain combines TRBV9 with TRBJ2-7; the D is unclear. This CDR3 has 14 amino acids. CDR1 is SGDLS and CDR2 is YYNGEE in the germline V gene. Trimming stripped 1 base from V and 2 bases from J, with 10 bases between. Here the CDR3 reads CASSVRGETYEQYF. The CDR3 DNA reads as TGTGCCAGCAGCGTACGCGGTGAGACCTACGAGCAGTACTTC.

V is TRBV7-6 and J is TRBJ1-1, with TRBD1 matching over 9 bases. Germline V CDR1 and CDR2: SGHVS, FNYEAQ. The CDR3 contains 15 residues. The trim removed 5 bases at V and 4 bases at J, leaving 8 bases unmatched. CDR3 nucleotide sequence: TGTGCCAGCAGCCCCGAACAGGGGGCGCCCACTGAAGCTTTCTTT. Its translation: CASSPEQGAPTEAFF.

This chain links TRBV29-1 with TRBJ2-1, with a weak D call TRBD1 (7 bases). V was pared by 1 base and J by 8 bases, with 15 bases between. The length of the CDR3 is 14 residues. Per the germline V gene, CDR1 is SQVTM and CDR2 is ANQGSEA. CDR3 in amino acids: CSVEVQGGIDEQFF. The DNA for the CDR3 is TGCAGCGTTGAAGTTCAGGGGGGTATCGATGAGCAGTTCTTC.

The V and J genes are TRBV10-2 and TRBJ1-3, with TRBD1 as a possible D gene (5 bases). This CDR3 has 16 amino acids. The V and J ends lost 4 bases and 0 bases respectively, with 13 bases between them. Germline lookup yields CDR1 WSHSY and CDR2 SAAADI. CDR3 protein: CASSVRGRHSGNTIYF. The CDR3 coding sequence is TGCGCCAGCAGTGTGAGGGGCAGACACTCTGGAAACACCATATATTTT.

The rearrangement uses TRBV11-2 and TRBJ2-1; 10 bases are shared with TRBD2. The CDR3 is 16 amino acids. V lost 5 bases and J lost 4; bases outside the gene matches: 8. The V gene's germline CDR1 is SGHAT and CDR2 FQNNGV. The DNA for the CDR3 is TGTGCCAGCAGCCCCGTACTAGCGGGGAGATACAATGAGCAGTTCTTC. Encoded protein: CASSPVLAGRYNEQFF.

This chain connects TRBV4-1 to TRBJ2-2; possible D gene TRBD2, 5 bases. The germline V gene encodes CDR1 MGHRA and CDR2 YSYEKL. The CDR3 consists of 15 residues. The V end was cut by 3 bases, the J end by 4 bases, with 12 bases between. CDR3 sequence (DNA): TGCGCCAGCAGCCACCAAGCGGTTACCACCGGGGAGCTGTTTTTT. It codes for CASSHQAVTTGELFF.

The rearrangement joins TRBV6-4 to TRBJ2-2; D unclear. CDR1 is MRHNA and CDR2 is SNTAGT in the germline V gene. The CDR3 has 14 residues. The germline V and J ends were trimmed by 6 bases and 2 bases, with 10 bases remaining between them. This chain's CDR3 is CASRQIVNTGELFF. The CDR3 nucleotides read TGTGCCAGCAGACAGATAGTCAACACCGGGGAGCTGTTTTTT.

This clone was detected only a few times. The chain joins TRBV30 to TRBJ1-1, with D maybe TRBD1 (5 bases). Deletions cut 0 bases from V and 7 bases from J, with 15 bases between. This CDR3 region has 14 residues. Germline CDR1 GTSNPN, CDR2 SVGIG (reference sequence). The CDR3 protein is CAWSVLEGSGEAFF. CDR3 DNA: TGTGCCTGGAGTGTACTGGAGGGGAGCGGTGAAGCTTTCTTT.

The chain recombines TRBV11-3 with TRBJ1-2, with TRBD1 matching 8 bases. With V trimmed by 7 bases and J by 8 bases, 12 bases remained unmatched. The CDR3 is 14 amino acids. The germline CDR1 and CDR2 sequences are SGHNT and YENEEA. CDR3 DNA: TGTGCCAGCACCCAGGGGCAGGGGGCGGACGGCTACACCTTC. The encoded protein is CASTQGQGADGYTF.

The chain links TRBV6-5 to TRBJ2-5, with D perhaps matching TRBD2 (6 bases). Deletions cut 5 bases from V and 2 bases from J, with 15 bases between. Germline values: CDR1 MNHEY, CDR2 SVGAGI. The CDR3 covers 15 residues. This CDR3 is CASSRVWGEQETQYF. For the CDR3, the DNA is TGTGCCAGCAGTAGGGTGTGGGGGGAACAAGAGACCCAGTACTTC.

The rearrangement uses TRBV7-9 and TRBJ2-7; 7 nucleotides align to TRBD2. The CDR3 consists of 14 residues. With V trimmed by 5 bases and J by 0 bases, 4 bases remained unmatched. The germline gives CDR1 SEHNR, CDR2 FQNEAQ (reference sequence). CDR3 DNA sequence: TGTGCCAGCAGCAATACTAGCGCCTCCTACGAGCAGTACTTC. It translates to CASSNTSASYEQYF. Full variable domain (rest looked up from reference TRBV7-9 and TRBJ2-7): DTGVSQNPRHKITKRGQNVTFRCDPISEHNRLYWYRQTLGQGPEFLTYFQNEAQLEKSRLLSDRFSAERPKGSFSTLEIQRTEQGDSAMYLCASSNTSASYEQYFGPGTRLTVT.

The genes are TRBV5-1 and TRBJ1-1; perhaps TRBD1 as D (6 bases). Germline V CDR1 and CDR2: SGHRS, YFSETQ. The CDR3 length is 15 residues. V shed 2 bases and J shed 1 base, with 12 bases lying between them. CDR3 bases: TGCGCCAGCAGCTTTCGGGGGGCTGAGAACACTGAAGCTTTCTTT. Amino acid sequence: CASSFRGAENTEAFF. Based on the CDR3 plus reference TRBV5-1 and TRBJ1-1, the full variable domain is KAGVTQTPRYLIKTRGQQVTLSCSPISGHRSVSWYQQTPGQGLQFLFEYFSETQRNKGNFPGRFSGRQFSNSRSEMNVSTLELGDSALYLCASSFRGAENTEAFFGQGTRLTVV.